This section outlines one TCR beta chain sequence together with its context. Its cognate antigen is unknown. This record comes from a study of cytomegalovirus exposure and HLA in healthy donors. Study background: The 95 to 150 validation repertoires used the same platform as the roughly 670 first-cohort repertoires, a later analysis reported.

This CDR3 is 16 amino acids long. Sequenced by immunoSEQ multiplex PCR; TCRdb stores in-frame clones only, minus some. The profile shows 200,000 or so clones, 84% of them singletons. Findings of the study overall: It was 150 to 200 TCR beta chains that were listed as cytomegalovirus-associated.

The sample taken for sequencing was PBMCs. The V and J genes are TRBV12-2 and TRBJ1-5; TRBD1, as called in the table, went unchecked against the DNA. TRBV12-2 is assigned pseudogene status. The sequence derives from a woman aged 25 to 45 in good health and CMV-seropositive. As DNA, the CDR3 is TGTGCAAGTCGCATACGGCCGGGACAGGCCCATCAGCCCCAGCATTTT. Protein sequence: CASRIRPGQAHQPQHF.